The rows below give T cell receptor beta chains drawn from one sample of a study of blood T cell repertoires in COVID-19. Sequencing was performed with immunoSEQ multiplex PCR; in TCRdb, only in-frame clones are kept and a portion is missing. The table records around 330,000 clones, around 87% of them present only once. Specimen: peripheral blood. Receptors originate from a woman in her forties or fifties with active or convalescent COVID-19. Both conserved end residues are part of each CDR3. Each record gives: clone size, D gene, V gene, J gene, CDR3 DNA, CDR3 protein. A D gene is named only where the DNA matches it firmly. Rows give clone size only sometimes, using once, few, many, or a class for an expanded clone.

>.|.|TRBV29-1|TRBJ2-3
TGCAGCGTTCTTAGCGGCACAGATACGCAGTATTTT
CSVLSGTDTQYF
>.|.|TRBV19|TRBJ2-5
TGTGCCAGTAGTATAATTGGAGGAGGCGAGACCCAGTACTTC
CASSIIGGGETQYF
>.|TRBD1|TRBV24-1|TRBJ2-3
TGTGCCACCAGTGCCCGAGAAAACAGGGGGCTCGGCACAGATACGCAGTATTTT
CATSARENRGLGTDTQYF
>.|TRBD2|TRBV10-3|TRBJ2-1
TGTGCCAGTGGACTAGCGGGGGTTCTAAATGAGCAGTTCTTC
CASGLAGVLNEQFF
>once|.|TRBV25-1|TRBJ1-3
TGTGCCAGCAGTGAATCGGTCTCTGGAAACACCATATATTTT
CASSESVSGNTIYF
>.|.|TRBV11-2|TRBJ2-2
TGTGCCAGCAGCTTTGGGCGCTTAATAAACACCGGGGAGCTGTTTTTT
CASSFGRLINTGELFF
>.|TRBD1|TRBV5-5|TRBJ2-2
TGTGCCAGCACCCCGACAGGGAAGTACGGGGAGCTGTTTTTT
CASTPTGKYGELFF
>.|.|TRBV27|TRBJ2-7
TGTGCCAGCAGTTTTCGTCTAGGGGGACAAAACTACGAGCAGTACTTC
CASSFRLGGQNYEQYF
>once|.|TRBV10-3|TRBJ2-1
TGTGCCATCAGTGATAGTTATGATGAGCAGTTCTTC
CAISDSYDEQFF
>.|TRBD1|TRBV6-2/TRBV6-3|TRBJ1-6
TGTGCCAGCAGTACGGACAGGGTATATAATTCACCCCTCCACTTT
CASSTDRVYNSPLHF
>once|TRBD1|TRBV5-8|TRBJ1-5
TGTGCCAGCACCCCCCCAGGGGGCTATCAGCCCCAGCATTTT
CASTPPGGYQPQHF
>.|.|TRBV7-8|TRBJ1-2
TGTGCCAGCAGCTTAAGATCAGTGGACTATGGCTACACCTTC
CASSLRSVDYGYTF
>.|TRBD1|TRBV15|TRBJ1-2
TGTGCCACCAGCACCACCGGACAGGGTACCCCCTGGAATGGCTACACCTTC
CATSTTGQGTPWNGYTF
>once|.|TRBV7-9|TRBJ1-1
TGTGCCAGCAGCTCGCTACTAAAAACAGGGCCGGCTGAAGCTTTCTTT
CASSSLLKTGPAEAFF
>once|.|TRBV4-1|TRBJ2-5
TGCGCCAGCAGCGTCCGCTTACGGGAGACCCAGTACTTC
CASSVRLRETQYF
>.|TRBD1|TRBV6-5|TRBJ1-6
TGTGCCAGCAGTTACTTAATTAGGACAGGGAGCTCACCCCTCCACTTT
CASSYLIRTGSSPLHF
>once|TRBD2|TRBV5-1|TRBJ2-5
TGCGCCAGCAGCTCCGGGACTAGCGGGGGGGCTGTGACCCAGTACTTC
CASSSGTSGGAVTQYF
>.|TRBD1|TRBV18|TRBJ1-4
TGTGCCAGCTCACCGTCGTGGACAGGTGAAAAACTGTTTTTT
CASSPSWTGEKLFF
>.|.|TRBV15|TRBJ2-1
TGTGCCACCAGCAGAGTGCCAGGGATTTCGAATGAGCAGTTCTTC
CATSRVPGISNEQFF
>few|.|TRBV5-3|TRBJ1-3
TGTGCCAGAAGCCCCAGTCGAGGGACATCTGGAAACACCATATATTTT
CARSPSRGTSGNTIYF
>.|.|TRBV3-1/TRBV3-2|TRBJ2-2
TGTGCCAGCAGCCAAGATGTGTTGCAGCGGGCCCCCGGGGAGCTGTTTTTT
CASSQDVLQRAPGELFF
>.|.|TRBV7-3|TRBJ2-1
TGTGCCAGCAGCGTCAGCGGGTTCTCCTACAATGAGCAGTTCTTC
CASSVSGFSYNEQFF
>.|.|TRBV5-1|TRBJ2-7
TGCGCCAGCAGCTTGGTACAGGCAACCTACGAGCAGTACTTC
CASSLVQATYEQYF
>.|.|TRBV30|TRBJ1-2
TGTGCCTGGAACTCGATAGAGGCTAACTATGGCTACACCTTC
CAWNSIEANYGYTF
>.|TRBD1|TRBV19|TRBJ2-4
TGTGCCAGTAGTGCCTGGACAGGCCTAGCCAAAAACATTCAGTACTTC
CASSAWTGLAKNIQYF
>.|.|TRBV12-3/TRBV12-4|TRBJ2-7
TGTGCCAGCAGCTTTGGACATTACGAGCAGTACTTC
CASSFGHYEQYF
>.|.|TRBV3-1/TRBV3-2|TRBJ1-1
TGTGCCAGCAGCCAATGGGGCGTTAGGACTGAAGCTTTCTTT
CASSQWGVRTEAFF
>.|.|TRBV3-1/TRBV3-2|TRBJ2-1
TGTGCCAGCAGCCTAACAGGTTACAATGAGCAGTTCTTC
CASSLTGYNEQFF
>.|TRBD2|TRBV15|TRBJ2-1
TGTGCCACCAGCATCGTACTAGCGGGAGGTAACAATGAGCAGTTCTTC
CATSIVLAGGNNEQFF
>.|TRBD1|TRBV7-9|TRBJ2-2
TGTGCCAGCAGCTTGGACAGGTGGACCGGGGAGCTGTTTTTT
CASSLDRWTGELFF
>once|.|TRBV5-1|TRBJ2-7
TGCGCCAGCAGCTTTATCCAGGCGCACTCCTACGAGCAGTACTTC
CASSFIQAHSYEQYF
>.|.|TRBV4-3|TRBJ1-6
TGCGCCAGCAGCCCTGACGGACTATATAATTCACCCCTCCACTTT
CASSPDGLYNSPLHF
>.|TRBD1|TRBV19|TRBJ1-6
TGTGCCAGTAGTACTCCGGTCAGGGGGAATTCACCCCTCCACTTT
CASSTPVRGNSPLHF
>.|TRBD2|TRBV5-4|TRBJ2-7
TGTGCCAGCAAGCTGGCGGGGGAATACTACGAGCAGTACTTC
CASKLAGEYYEQYF
>.|.|TRBV5-1|TRBJ1-2
TGCGCCAGCAGCTTTTTCGGACAGTCCTATGGCTACACCTTC
CASSFFGQSYGYTF
>.|TRBD2|TRBV11-2|TRBJ2-7
TGTGCCAGCAGCTTAAGACTAGCGGGGGTTCGGGAGCAGTACTTC
CASSLRLAGVREQYF
>.|.|TRBV19|TRBJ1-3
TGTGCCAGTAGCAATTACAGGGCCAGCTCTGGAAACACCATATATTTT
CASSNYRASSGNTIYF
>.|TRBD2|TRBV27|TRBJ2-1
TGTGCCAGCAGTCCCCGTGGACTAGCGGGGAGAAATGAGCAGTTCTTC
CASSPRGLAGRNEQFF
>.|TRBD1|TRBV7-2|TRBJ1-1
TGTGCCAGCAGCTTAGAGACAGGGTGGAACACTGAAGCTTTCTTT
CASSLETGWNTEAFF
>once|TRBD2|TRBV11-2|TRBJ2-5
TGTGCCAGCATAGGAGCGGGGCGGCAAGAGACCCAGTACTTC
CASIGAGRQETQYF
>.|.|TRBV10-3|TRBJ2-1
TGTGCCATCAGTGATCTAAATTATGAGCAGTTCTTC
CAISDLNYEQFF
>.|TRBD1|TRBV5-1|TRBJ2-5
TGCGCCAGCAGCTTGGGGCAGGGGGTAAGCGAGACCCAGTACTTC
CASSLGQGVSETQYF
>.|.|TRBV7-9|TRBJ1-2
TGTGCCAGCAGCTTGGCAATCTCTAACTATGGCTACACCTTC
CASSLAISNYGYTF
>once|.|TRBV5-1|TRBJ2-5
TGCGCCAGCAGCTTGGTTTCAGGGTCGGGGACCCAGTACTTC
CASSLVSGSGTQYF
>once|.|TRBV6-5|TRBJ2-3
TGTGCCAGCAGAGCGGCTAGCACAGATACGCAGTATTTT
CASRAASTDTQYF
>.|TRBD1|TRBV5-4|TRBJ1-4
TGTGCCAGCAGCTTGGTGGGGACAGGGGAAGCAACTAATGAAAAACTGTTTTTT
CASSLVGTGEATNEKLFF
>.|.|TRBV2|TRBJ1-2
TGTGCCAAAGTAATCCAGGGCACGGGCTATGGCTACACCTTC
CAKVIQGTGYGYTF
>few|.|TRBV4-2|TRBJ2-2
TGTGCCAGCAGCCAAAGCAGGGTCACCGGGGAGCTGTTTTTT
CASSQSRVTGELFF
>.|TRBD2|TRBV11-2|TRBJ2-7
TGTGCCAGCAGCTTATGGGCGCCGGGACTAGCGGGAGCCCACGAGCAGTACTTC
CASSLWAPGLAGAHEQYF
>.|.|TRBV18|TRBJ2-2
TGTGCCAGCTCACCGAGATTGAACACCGGGGAGCTGTTTTTT
CASSPRLNTGELFF
>.|TRBD1|TRBV18|TRBJ2-2
TGTGCCAGCTCAACCCGGGACAGCAACACCGGGGAGCTGTTTTTT
CASSTRDSNTGELFF
>.|TRBD1|TRBV27|TRBJ1-5
TGTGCCAGCAGTTCTCCGGGACAGGGAGGTAGCAATCAGCCCCAGCATTTT
CASSSPGQGGSNQPQHF
>.|.|TRBV24-1|TRBJ2-1
TGTGCCACCAGTGATTACAGCTCTTCCATCGAGCAGTTCTTC
CATSDYSSSIEQFF